The clone carrying this TCR beta chain showed up many times. V lost 1 base, J lost 2 bases, and 12 bases lay in between. This CDR3 is 15 amino acids long. The germline V gene encodes CDR1 LGHNA and CDR2 YNFKEQ. The sample belongs to a study of T-cell reconstitution after alpha-beta-depleted transplantation in children. For TCRbeta, the library was prepared with unique molecular identifiers. TCRdb analysed the PCR reads with MiXCR anew, one entry per CDR3 protein. The sample has 230,000 or so distinct CDR3 sequences, around 8.9% seen once. The source material was PBMCs from the stem cell graft donor, sampled from the stem cell graft. This sequence joins TRBV4-2 and TRBJ2-7; TRBD1 might be the D (6 bases). This clonotype originated in a human donor who donated a stem cell graft to a child with SCID. The CDR3 region is CASSQGLQGPYEQYF. The CDR3 nucleotides are TGTGCCAGCAGCCAAGGACTACAGGGACCCTACGAGCAGTACTTC.